Listed here are 7 T cell receptor beta chains from one sample, sequenced in a study of blood T cell repertoires in COVID-19. TCRdb keeps only in-frame clones here, not all; method: immunoSEQ multiplex PCR. The table lists a few hundred thousand clones, approximately 83% of them singletons. The sequenced material came from PBMCs or T cells enriched from blood (not recorded which). Receptors originate from a woman in her forties with acute COVID-19.

The V call is TRBV6-8, the J call TRBJ2-7; TRBD2 might be the D (5 bases). Trimming cost V 8 bases and J 4 bases, with 6 bases left between them. CDR3 length: 10 residues. Germline V gene sequence: CDR1 MNHGY, CDR2 SAAAGT. The chain's CDR3 is CASWEYEQYF. The CDR3, as DNA: TGTGCCAGCTGGGAGTACGAGCAGTACTTC.

This chain uses TRBV24-1 with TRBJ1-1, with a tentative D call TRBD1 (5 bases). CDR1 is KGHDR and CDR2 is SFDVKD in the germline V gene. The V end lost 5 bases, the J end lost 4 bases, and 10 bases lay between the germline ends. This CDR3 is 13 amino acids long. The CDR3 nucleotides are TGTGCCACCAGTGGAGGGGAGGGCACTGAAGCTTTCTTT. It encodes CATSGGEGTEAFF.

This sequence joins TRBV7-2 and TRBJ2-7; D remains ambiguous. V gave up 0 bases and J gave up 6 bases, with 3 bases separating them. The CDR3 is made up of 11 amino acids. The germline gives CDR1 SGHTA, CDR2 FQGNSA. The CDR3 loop reads CASSLAREQYF. The CDR3 bases are TGTGCCAGCAGCTTAGCTCGCGAGCAGTACTTC.

This clone was recorded a few times. The V and J genes are TRBV5-1 and TRBJ1-1, with no clear D. V was pared by 4 bases and J by 1 base, with 8 bases between. The CDR3 consists of 13 residues. Per germline, CDR1 SGHRS and CDR2 YFSETQ. CDR3 coding DNA: TGCGCCAGCAGCGACGGCGGGAACACTGAAGCTTTCTTT. This codes for CASSDGGNTEAFF.

The chain uses TRBV9 and TRBJ2-3; 8 bases are shared with TRBD2. This CDR3 has 14 residues. V shed 6 bases and J 4 bases; nucleotides not matched to a gene: 7. The germline CDR1 and CDR2 sequences are SGDLS and YYNGEE. The CDR3 sequence: CASTDGRGADTQYF. Here the CDR3 DNA reads TGTGCCAGCACTGACGGGAGGGGCGCAGATACGCAGTATTTT. Full variable domain (outside the CDR3, taken from reference TRBV9 and TRBJ2-3): DSGVTQTPKHLITATGQRVTLRCSPRSGDLSVYWYQQSLDQGLQFLIQYYNGEERAKGNILERFSAQQFPDLHSELNLSSLELGDSALYFCASTDGRGADTQYFGPGTRLTVL.

This clone was seen a few times. V usage is TRBV14 and J usage is TRBJ1-2, with unresolved D. Germline V gives CDR1 SGHDN, CDR2 FVKESK. Trimming removed 0 bases at V and 2 bases at J, with 10 bases between. The CDR3 is 15 amino acids. CDR3 protein: CASSQEVHMNYGYTF. In DNA form, the CDR3 reads TGTGCCAGCAGCCAAGAAGTCCACATGAACTATGGCTACACCTTC.

The V gene is TRBV7-9, the J gene TRBJ2-1, with TRBD2 identical over 8 bases. The CDR3 sequence is 16 residues long. V lost 4 bases, J lost 7 bases, and 12 bases stayed unmatched. From germline, CDR1 is SEHNR and CDR2 FQNEAQ (reference sequence). The CDR3 protein is CASSSLPGLVSNEQFF. CDR3 DNA sequence: TGTGCCAGCAGCTCACTCCCGGGACTAGTCAGTAATGAGCAGTTCTTC.